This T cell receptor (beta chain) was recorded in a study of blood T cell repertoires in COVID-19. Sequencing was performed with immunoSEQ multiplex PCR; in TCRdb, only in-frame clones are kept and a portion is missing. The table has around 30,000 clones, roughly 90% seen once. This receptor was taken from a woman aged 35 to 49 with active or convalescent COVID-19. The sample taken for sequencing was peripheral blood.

CDR3 sequence: CASRETGTPLNTEAFF. The CDR3 region has the DNA TGTGCCAGCAGGGAGACAGGGACACCCTTGAACACTGAAGCTTTCTTT. The chain recombines TRBV5-6 with TRBJ1-1, with 7 bases matching TRBD1. Germline V gene sequence: CDR1 SGHDT, CDR2 YYEEEE. This CDR3 comprises 16 residues. V shed 5 bases and J 0 bases; nucleotides not matched to a gene: 10.